This is a list of T cell receptor beta chains from one sample in a study of radiotherapy plus CTLA-4 blockade in lung cancer. Generated by immunoSEQ multiplex PCR, the TCRdb table keeps only in-frame clones and is missing some. Of 50,000 or so clones listed, 65% to 80% are singletons. Sequencing used peripheral blood, obtained from a patient treated with radiotherapy plus ipilimumab. The receptors were gathered from a human donor with non-small cell lung cancer who had a partial response to radiotherapy plus ipilimumab. The CDR3 runs from the conserved cysteine through the conserved F or W. The D gene is left open where the match is weak. Clone size, where shown, is once, few, many, or a class for clones that have expanded.

J,size,V,D,DNA,CDR3
TRBJ1-3,NA,TRBV9,NA,TGTGCCAGCAGCGTCTTGGCTCGGACCACGGGAGGAAACACCATATATTTT,CASSVLARTTGGNTIYF
TRBJ2-7,NA,TRBV7-7,TRBD1,TGTGCCAGCAGCCCTGGACAGGGCCTGGGTCTGGAGCAGTACTTC,CASSPGQGLGLEQYF
TRBJ2-1,NA,TRBV27,TRBD2,TGTGCCAGCAGTTTCCCCGGGCTAGCGGGGGGCAACAATGAGCAGTTCTTC,CASSFPGLAGGNNEQFF
TRBJ2-7,NA,TRBV5-1,TRBD1,TGCGCCAGCAAAATATCGACAGGGTCCGCAAACGAGCAGTACTTC,CASKISTGSANEQYF
TRBJ1-5,NA,TRBV7-2,NA,TGTGCCAGCAGCGATTACAGCCAGCCCCAGCATTTT,CASSDYSQPQHF
TRBJ2-5,NA,TRBV18,NA,TGTGCCAGCTCGTTCACAGGGAATCGACAAGAGACCCAGTACTTC,CASSFTGNRQETQYF
TRBJ2-7,once,TRBV30,TRBD1,TGTGCCTGGGATACCGGGACAGGGGTCCCCTACGAGCAGTACTTC,CAWDTGTGVPYEQYF
TRBJ2-3,NA,TRBV6-1,NA,TGTGCCAGCAGTGAATCGCAGACTAGCACAGATACGCAGTATTTT,CASSESQTSTDTQYF
TRBJ1-1,NA,TRBV11-3,TRBD1,TGTGCCAGCAGCTTGACAGGGCGGAGCACTGAAGCTTTCTTT,CASSLTGRSTEAFF
TRBJ2-3,NA,TRBV4-3,TRBD2,TGCGCCAGCAGCCAAGATCGAGCGGGGGGCACAGATACGCAGTATTTT,CASSQDRAGGTDTQYF
TRBJ2-7,NA,TRBV28,NA,TGTGCCAGCAGTGCGGGGACAGTTGACGAGCAGTACTTC,CASSAGTVDEQYF
TRBJ2-5,NA,TRBV29-1,NA,TGCAGCGTTGAGCCGGGGTTCCAAGAGACCCAGTACTTC,CSVEPGFQETQYF
TRBJ1-1,NA,TRBV11-2,NA,TGTGCCAGCAGCTTAGCTGGGGAGTACACTGAAGCTTTCTTT,CASSLAGEYTEAFF
TRBJ1-1,NA,TRBV28,NA,TGTGCCAGCAGGTTGACAACTGAAGCTTTCTTT,CASRLTTEAFF
TRBJ1-1,NA,TRBV18,NA,TGTGCCAGCTCACCCAAACCGGGGAACACTGAAGCTTTCTTT,CASSPKPGNTEAFF
TRBJ2-7,NA,TRBV6-6,NA,TGTGCCAGCAAACTAGGGGGGGGCCCCTACGAGCAGTACTTC,CASKLGGGPYEQYF
TRBJ1-2,NA,TRBV9,TRBD1,TGTGCCAGCAGCGCCTCAGACAGGGCTCGTTGGTTTAACTATGGCTACACCTTC,CASSASDRARWFNYGYTF
TRBJ1-5,NA,TRBV5-4,NA,TGTGCCAGCAGCTTTGACAGGACTCAGCCCCAGCATTTT,CASSFDRTQPQHF
TRBJ2-3,NA,TRBV11-3,TRBD2,TGTGCCAGCAGCTATAGCGGGGGGCAAACAGATACGCAGTATTTT,CASSYSGGQTDTQYF
TRBJ2-1,NA,TRBV6-5,TRBD1,TGTGCCAGCAGTTTCCGGGACAGGGACAATGAGCAGTTCTTC,CASSFRDRDNEQFF
TRBJ2-7,once,TRBV11-2,NA,TGTGCCAGCAGCTTAGGACAGGGAGGTCCCTACGAGCAGTACTTC,CASSLGQGGPYEQYF
TRBJ1-1,NA,TRBV29-1,TRBD1,TGCAGCGTTCCGAGGGACAGGTTGGTTACTGAAGCTTTCTTT,CSVPRDRLVTEAFF
TRBJ1-2,once,TRBV4-1,NA,TGCGCCAGCAGCCAAGTTGGCCAGGGTACTAACTATGGCTACACCTTC,CASSQVGQGTNYGYTF
TRBJ2-1,NA,TRBV6-5,NA,TGTGCCAGCAGGGTAGCCGCGGACTACAATGAGCAGTTCTTC,CASRVAADYNEQFF
TRBJ2-5,NA,TRBV5-4,NA,TGTGCCAGCAGTTCACCGGGACAAGGGGTCCAAGAGACCCAGTACTTC,CASSSPGQGVQETQYF
TRBJ2-1,NA,TRBV2,TRBD1,TGTGCCAGCAGTGAACCCCGACAGGGGGTAGACAATGAGCAGTTCTTC,CASSEPRQGVDNEQFF
TRBJ1-3,NA,TRBV5-5,NA,TGTGCCAGCAGCTTGGTAGGGGCTGGAAACACCATATATTTT,CASSLVGAGNTIYF
TRBJ1-2,NA,TRBV7-2,NA,TGTGCCAGCAGCTTAGTAGGGGACTATGGCTACACCTTC,CASSLVGDYGYTF
TRBJ2-5,once,TRBV4-1,TRBD2,TGCGCCAGCAGCCAAGTGCGCGGGGGGCCCCAAGAGACCCAGTACTTC,CASSQVRGGPQETQYF
TRBJ2-1,NA,TRBV5-5,TRBD1,TGTGCCAGCAGCCGAGGGGGCGAAAATGAGCAGTTCTTC,CASSRGGENEQFF
TRBJ2-3,NA,TRBV10-1,TRBD1,TGCGCCAGCAGTCCAAGACAGGGGGCTGGTGATACGCAGTATTTT,CASSPRQGAGDTQYF
TRBJ2-7,NA,TRBV14,TRBD2,TGTGCCAGCAGCCAAGGACTAGCGGGGCTCTACGAGCAGTACTTC,CASSQGLAGLYEQYF
TRBJ1-5,NA,TRBV10-3,TRBD1,TGTGCCATCAGTGAGTCAGGACAGGGGCATCAGCCCCAGCATTTT,CAISESGQGHQPQHF
TRBJ2-7,NA,TRBV7-2,NA,TGTGCCAGCAGCCGCGACAGGCGACTCTCCTACGAGCAGTACTTC,CASSRDRRLSYEQYF
TRBJ1-5,NA,TRBV29-1,TRBD1,TGCAGCGATTCCGGGACAGGGGGCCCAAACGACAATCAGCCCCAGCATTTT,CSDSGTGGPNDNQPQHF
TRBJ2-1,NA,TRBV7-2,TRBD2,TGTGCCAGCAGCCCCATCGGACTAGCGGGGGGCCACAATGAGCAGTTCTTC,CASSPIGLAGGHNEQFF
TRBJ1-5,few,TRBV6-6,TRBD1,TGTGCCAGCACCCCAGGGGGCTCGGACAATCAGCCCCAGCATTTT,CASTPGGSDNQPQHF
TRBJ2-7,NA,TRBV5-4,TRBD2,TGTGCCAGCAGCTTGGGGGGTGGATCCGGGAGGAAATACGAGCAGTACTTC,CASSLGGGSGRKYEQYF
TRBJ2-2,NA,TRBV28,NA,TGTGCCAGCAGCCCCCCCCCAGGGATCACCGGGGAGCTGTTTTTT,CASSPPPGITGELFF
TRBJ1-1,NA,TRBV6-4,NA,TGTGCCAACCCCGGGAATTGGGGGAACACTGAAGCTTTCTTT,CANPGNWGNTEAFF
TRBJ1-6,NA,TRBV28,NA,TGTGCCAGCAGTGACCCTAGCATTAATAATTCACCCCTCCACTTT,CASSDPSINNSPLHF
TRBJ2-1,NA,TRBV7-9,TRBD2,TGTGCCAGCAGCGGTAGCGGGGGGCCACACAATGAGCAGTTCTTC,CASSGSGGPHNEQFF
TRBJ2-7,NA,TRBV6-1,NA,TGTGCCAGCAGTGTAGAGTACGGGCAGGGTGGCTACGAGCAGTACTTC,CASSVEYGQGGYEQYF
TRBJ2-6,NA,TRBV5-4,NA,TGTGCCAGCAGCTTGGGACAGAGCTCTGGGGCCAACGTCCTGACTTTC,CASSLGQSSGANVLTF
TRBJ1-1,once,TRBV7-9,TRBD1,TGTGCCAGCAGCCTTGGGACAGGGCGAACCACTGAAGCTTTCTTT,CASSLGTGRTTEAFF